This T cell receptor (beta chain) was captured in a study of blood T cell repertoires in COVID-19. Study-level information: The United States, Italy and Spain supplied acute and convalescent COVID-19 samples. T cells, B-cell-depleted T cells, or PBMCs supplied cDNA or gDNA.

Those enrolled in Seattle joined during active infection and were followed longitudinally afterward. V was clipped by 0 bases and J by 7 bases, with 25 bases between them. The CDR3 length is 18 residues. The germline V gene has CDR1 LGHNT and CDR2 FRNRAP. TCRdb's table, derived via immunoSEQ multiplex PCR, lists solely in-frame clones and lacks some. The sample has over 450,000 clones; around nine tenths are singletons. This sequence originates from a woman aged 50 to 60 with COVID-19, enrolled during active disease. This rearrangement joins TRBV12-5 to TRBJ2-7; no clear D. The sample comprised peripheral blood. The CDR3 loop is CASGLVLPHRILIGEQYF. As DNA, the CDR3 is TGTGCTAGTGGTTTGGTACTACCACATCGAATCTTAATCGGGGAGCAGTACTTC.